This is a list of T cell receptor beta chains from one sample in a study of early T cells in non-severe SARS-CoV-2 infection. TCRdb fed the 5' RACE reads into MiXCR, producing one record per CDR3 protein. The sample lists around 81,000 distinct CDR3 sequences, 14% to 15% occurring once. Sequences were obtained from whole blood. The receptors derive from an adult who was a healthcare worker with PCR-confirmed SARS-CoV-2 infection or an uninfected control (not recorded which). The CDR3 runs from the conserved cysteine through the conserved F or W. The D gene is left open where the match is weak. Clone sizes are given selectively: once, few, many, or a class where the clone is expanded.

NA	14	TRBV10-3	TRBJ2-1	NA	CAISTGFGGNEQFF	TGTGCCATCAGCACCGGGTTCGGGGGAAATGAGCAGTTCTTC
TRBD1	12	TRBV11-1	TRBJ1-1	few	CASSRTGVEAFF	TGTGCCAGCAGCCGGACAGGGGTGGAAGCTTTCTTT
NA	14	TRBV18	TRBJ2-1	NA	CVSSLAPRGYEQFF	TGTGTCAGCTCACTTGCCCCTCGGGGTTATGAGCAGTTCTTC
TRBD1	13	TRBV5-1	TRBJ1-1	few	CASRTPGTEEAFF	TGCGCCAGCCGTACTCCCGGGACAGAGGAAGCTTTCTTT
NA	14	TRBV4-3	TRBJ1-1	NA	CASSQSGNVFGAFF	TGCGCCAGCAGCCAATCTGGTAATGTTTTTGGAGCTTTCTTT
TRBD1	16	TRBV4-3	TRBJ2-7	NA	CASSARQGAVSHEQYF	TGCGCCAGCAGCGCTAGACAGGGGGCCGTTTCTCACGAGCAGTACTTC
TRBD1	17	TRBV11-2	TRBJ2-6	NA	CASSLVRGRAGANVLTF	TGTGCCAGCAGCTTAGTCAGGGGGCGGGCTGGGGCCAACGTCCTGACTTTC
NA	14	TRBV7-2	TRBJ1-4	few	CASSLGRGNEKLFF	TGTGCCAGCAGCTTAGGCAGGGGTAATGAAAAACTGTTTTTT
TRBD2	17	TRBV6-2/TRBV6-3	TRBJ2-1	NA	CASSYPHTSGDLNEQFF	TGTGCCAGCAGTTACCCCCATACTAGCGGGGACCTCAATGAGCAGTTCTTC
NA	13	TRBV28	TRBJ2-3	NA	CATTGPGTDTQYF	TGTGCCACCACAGGCCCCGGGACAGATACGCAGTATTTT
NA	13	TRBV6-2/TRBV6-3	TRBJ1-1	NA	CASSYFTGTEAFF	TGTGCCAGCAGTTATTTTACAGGGACCGAAGCTTTCTTT
TRBD2	15	TRBV7-2	TRBJ2-3	few	CATGLAGGYADTQYF	TGTGCCACGGGACTAGCGGGGGGGTATGCAGATACGCAGTATTTT
TRBD2	16	TRBV7-9	TRBJ2-5	few	CASSLATSGGVETQYF	TGTGCCAGCAGCTTAGCGACTAGCGGGGGAGTGGAGACCCAGTACTTC
NA	21	TRBV4-2	TRBJ1-3	many	CASSQDRMAAGLAGSGNTIYF	TGTGCCAGCAGCCAAGATCGTATGGCAGCGGGTTTAGCAGGTTCTGGAAACACCATATATTTT
NA	14	TRBV6-2/TRBV6-3	TRBJ1-2	few	CASSYFTVNYGYTF	TGTGCCAGCAGTTATTTTACAGTTAACTATGGCTACACCTTC
TRBD2	16	TRBV12-3/TRBV12-4	TRBJ2-1	NA	CASSQQTSGPYNEQFF	TGTGCCAGCAGTCAGCAGACTAGCGGGCCCTACAATGAGCAGTTCTTC
NA	17	TRBV29-1	TRBJ2-1	NA	CSVEGVLNAPGRVEQFF	TGCAGCGTTGAAGGCGTGCTGAACGCCCCGGGTCGGGTTGAGCAGTTCTTC
NA	15	TRBV7-9	TRBJ2-2	many	CASSSYGANTGELFF	TGTGCCAGCAGCTCCTACGGAGCGAACACCGGGGAGCTGTTTTTT
NA	15	TRBV4-1	TRBJ1-1	few	CASSQGLQRNTEAFF	TGCGCCAGCAGCCAAGGCCTACAGAGGAACACTGAAGCTTTCTTT
NA	13	TRBV10-2	TRBJ2-7	few	CASTGTKEGEQYF	TGCGCCAGCACCGGGACCAAAGAAGGCGAGCAGTACTTC
TRBD1	15	TRBV20-1	TRBJ2-7	many	CSARDSVGTAYEQYF	TGCAGTGCTAGAGATTCGGTCGGGACAGCCTACGAGCAGTACTTC
NA	14	TRBV12-3/TRBV12-4	TRBJ1-2	many	CASTRPGESYGYTF	TGTGCCAGCACCCGTCCGGGAGAAAGCTATGGCTACACCTTC
NA	18	TRBV2	TRBJ1-6	NA	CASSEISAIPLGNSPLHF	TGTGCCAGCAGTGAAATCAGCGCGATCCCCTTGGGTAATTCACCCCTCCACTTT
NA	14	TRBV7-2	TRBJ2-2	few	CASSVTSSPGELFF	TGTGCCAGCAGCGTGACCAGTTCCCCCGGGGAGCTGTTTTTT
NA	13	TRBV7-9	TRBJ1-2	few	CANSLEGNYGYTF	TGTGCCAACAGCTTAGAGGGGAACTATGGCTACACCTTC
NA	15	TRBV7-8	TRBJ2-7	NA	CASSSPTVSIYEQYF	TGTGCCAGCAGCTCCCCGACAGTTTCGATTTACGAGCAGTACTTC
TRBD2	14	TRBV29-1	TRBJ2-1	many	CSVARLAGNNEQFF	TGCAGCGTCGCACGACTAGCGGGGAACAATGAGCAGTTCTTC
NA	14	TRBV2	TRBJ2-3	few	CASSDSRGTDTQYF	TGTGCCAGCAGTGACTCGCGGGGCACAGATACGCAGTATTTT
TRBD1	15	TRBV7-2	TRBJ1-4	few	CASSPRTGLNEKLFF	TGTGCCAGCAGCCCCAGGACAGGCCTGAATGAAAAACTGTTTTTT
NA	14	TRBV4-1	TRBJ1-4	few	CASSFTGSNEKLFF	TGCGCCAGCAGCTTTACAGGATCTAATGAAAAACTGTTTTTT
NA	15	TRBV16	TRBJ1-4	many	CASSPTRRSEEKLFF	TGTGCCAGCAGCCCGACGAGGAGGAGTGAGGAAAAACTGTTTTTT
NA	13	TRBV2	TRBJ2-1	NA	CASSGVSNNEQFF	TGTGCCAGCAGTGGTGTGAGCAACAATGAGCAGTTCTTC
NA	17	TRBV12-3/TRBV12-4	TRBJ1-4	many	CASSLALVTGLNEKLFF	TGTGCCAGCAGTTTAGCGCTGGTAACAGGGTTGAATGAAAAACTGTTTTTT
TRBD1	13	TRBV28	TRBJ1-5	few	CAWGQYSNQPQHF	TGTGCCTGGGGACAGTATAGCAATCAGCCCCAGCATTTT
TRBD2	17	TRBV4-2	TRBJ2-3	NA	CASSQSTPSGEADTQYF	TGTGCCAGCAGCCAGTCCACTCCTAGCGGGGAGGCAGATACGCAGTATTTT
NA	16	TRBV7-9	TRBJ1-5	few	CASSFGGGAQEQPQHF	TGTGCCAGCAGCTTTGGTGGCGGGGCACAGGAGCAGCCCCAGCATTTT
NA	15	TRBV2	TRBJ1-5	NA	CVSSGGTQGNQPQHF	TGTGTCAGCAGTGGAGGAACACAGGGTAATCAGCCCCAGCATTTT
TRBD1	15	TRBV7-8	TRBJ1-2	NA	CASSFDRGANYGYTF	TGTGCCAGCAGCTTTGACAGGGGAGCTAACTATGGCTACACCTTC
NA	15	TRBV4-1	TRBJ2-1	NA	CASSQVGVLYNEQFF	TGCGCCAGCAGCCAAGTAGGGGTACTCTACAATGAGCAGTTCTTC
NA	16	TRBV7-8	TRBJ2-6	many	CASSLYTPTGANVLTF	TGTGCCAGCAGCTTGTATACCCCAACTGGGGCCAACGTCCTGACTTTC
NA	16	TRBV4-2	TRBJ1-3	few	CASSQVGWASGNTIYF	TGTGCCAGCAGCCAAGTCGGATGGGCGTCTGGAAACACCATATATTTT
NA	16	TRBV7-2	TRBJ1-1	few	CASSLGSRQLNTEAFF	TGTGCCAGCAGCTTAGGGTCTAGACAGCTGAACACTGAAGCTTTCTTT
NA	13	TRBV7-2	TRBJ1-5	few	CASSIGANQPQHF	TGTGCCAGCAGCATCGGGGCAAATCAGCCCCAGCATTTT
TRBD2	14	TRBV20-1	TRBJ2-7	few	CSARGTSEASEQYF	TGCAGTGCTAGAGGGACTAGCGAGGCATCCGAGCAGTACTTC
NA	14	TRBV7-9	TRBJ2-7	few	CASSPGGSDYEQYF	TGTGCCAGCAGCCCTGGAGGGTCTGACTACGAGCAGTACTTC
NA	12	TRBV18	TRBJ2-3	many	CASSPRTDTQYF	TGTGCCAGCTCACCCCGCACAGATACGCAGTATTTT